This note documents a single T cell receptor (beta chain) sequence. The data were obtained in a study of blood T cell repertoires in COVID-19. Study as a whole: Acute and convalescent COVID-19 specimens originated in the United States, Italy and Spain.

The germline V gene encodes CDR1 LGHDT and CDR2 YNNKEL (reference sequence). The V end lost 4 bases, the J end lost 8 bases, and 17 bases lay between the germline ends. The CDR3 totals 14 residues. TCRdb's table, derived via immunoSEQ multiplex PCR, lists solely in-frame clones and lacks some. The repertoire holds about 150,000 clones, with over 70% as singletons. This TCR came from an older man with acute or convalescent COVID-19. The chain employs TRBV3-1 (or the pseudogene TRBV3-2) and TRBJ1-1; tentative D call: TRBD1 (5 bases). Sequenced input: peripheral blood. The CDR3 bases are TGTGCCAGCAGCCTAGGACAATGGAACTCGGAAGCTTTCTTT. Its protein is CASSLGQWNSEAFF.